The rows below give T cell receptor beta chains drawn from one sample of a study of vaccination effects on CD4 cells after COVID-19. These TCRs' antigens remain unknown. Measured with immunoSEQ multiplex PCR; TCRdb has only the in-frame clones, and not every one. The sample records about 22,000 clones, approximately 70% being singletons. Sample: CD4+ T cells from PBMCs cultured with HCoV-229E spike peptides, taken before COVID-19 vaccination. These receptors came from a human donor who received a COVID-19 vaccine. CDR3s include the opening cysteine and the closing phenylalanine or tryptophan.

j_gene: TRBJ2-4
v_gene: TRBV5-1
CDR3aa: CASSLEGLDIQYF

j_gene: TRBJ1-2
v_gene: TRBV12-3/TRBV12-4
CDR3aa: CASSPTGSYGYTF

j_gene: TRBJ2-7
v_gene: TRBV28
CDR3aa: CASEAPGGYEQYF

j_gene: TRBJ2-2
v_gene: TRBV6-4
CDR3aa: CASSDSQGDTGELFF

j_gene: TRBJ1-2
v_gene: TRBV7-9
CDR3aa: CASSSLYDLYGYTF

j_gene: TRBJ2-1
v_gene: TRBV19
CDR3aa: CASRRGRDSQTYNEQFF

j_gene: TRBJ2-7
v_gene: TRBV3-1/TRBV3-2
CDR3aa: CASSPTTGVYEQYF

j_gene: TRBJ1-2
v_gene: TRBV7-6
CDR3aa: CASSLAQGDPRYYGYTF

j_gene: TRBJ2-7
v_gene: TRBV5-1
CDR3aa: CASSKGQGNYEQYF

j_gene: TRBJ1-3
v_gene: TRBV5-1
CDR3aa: CASSGNSGNTIYF

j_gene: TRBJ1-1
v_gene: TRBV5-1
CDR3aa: CASSLSGTGNEAFF

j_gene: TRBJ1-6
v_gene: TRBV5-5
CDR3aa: CASSKTALSSYNSPLHF

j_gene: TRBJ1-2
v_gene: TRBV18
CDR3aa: CASSPDRQYGYTF

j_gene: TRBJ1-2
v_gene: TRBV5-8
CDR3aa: CASSFGRIYGYTF

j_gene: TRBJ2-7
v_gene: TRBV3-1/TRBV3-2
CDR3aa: CASRAGKGGYEQYF

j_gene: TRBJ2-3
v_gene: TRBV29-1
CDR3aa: CSVSPGGRYTDTQYF

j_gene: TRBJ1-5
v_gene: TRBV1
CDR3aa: CTSSQRSRGGGQPQHF

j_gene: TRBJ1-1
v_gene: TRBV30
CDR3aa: CAWGTGGGGRDTEAFF

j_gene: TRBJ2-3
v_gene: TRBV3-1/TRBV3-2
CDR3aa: CASSRRLSSGGAKSTDTQYF

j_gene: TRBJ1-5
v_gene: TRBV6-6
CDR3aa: CASSSTGSNQPQHF

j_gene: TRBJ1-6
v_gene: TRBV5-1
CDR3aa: CASNHQGDNSPLHF

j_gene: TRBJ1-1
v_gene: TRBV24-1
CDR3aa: CATSDLKTRSGAAFF

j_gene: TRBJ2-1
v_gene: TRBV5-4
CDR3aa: CASSFSAGTKDEQFF

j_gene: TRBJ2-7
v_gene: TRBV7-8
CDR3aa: CASSSRTGSYEQYF

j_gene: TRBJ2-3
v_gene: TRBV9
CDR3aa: CASRGLGGTDTQYF

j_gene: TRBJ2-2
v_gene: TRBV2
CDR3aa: CASRMDGYTGELFF

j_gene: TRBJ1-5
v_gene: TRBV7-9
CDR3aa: CASSPTDHRNQPQHF

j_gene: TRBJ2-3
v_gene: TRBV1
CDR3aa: CTSWTSGEGTDTQYF

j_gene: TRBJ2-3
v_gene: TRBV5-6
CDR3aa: CASSNAGGRSDTQYF

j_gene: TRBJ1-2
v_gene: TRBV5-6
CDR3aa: CASSQTDYGYTF

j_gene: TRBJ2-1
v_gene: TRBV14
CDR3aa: CASSPLRWDGYNEQFF

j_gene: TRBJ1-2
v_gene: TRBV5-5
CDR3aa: CASSLGTGRFEGYTF

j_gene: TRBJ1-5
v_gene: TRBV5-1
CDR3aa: CASSLGTGGPNQPQHF

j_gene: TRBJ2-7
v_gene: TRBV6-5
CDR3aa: CASSYYAGSSYEQYF

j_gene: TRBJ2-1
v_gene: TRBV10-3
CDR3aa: CAINGGTSGYNEQFF

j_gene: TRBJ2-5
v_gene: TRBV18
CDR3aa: CASSPDAGGQETQYF